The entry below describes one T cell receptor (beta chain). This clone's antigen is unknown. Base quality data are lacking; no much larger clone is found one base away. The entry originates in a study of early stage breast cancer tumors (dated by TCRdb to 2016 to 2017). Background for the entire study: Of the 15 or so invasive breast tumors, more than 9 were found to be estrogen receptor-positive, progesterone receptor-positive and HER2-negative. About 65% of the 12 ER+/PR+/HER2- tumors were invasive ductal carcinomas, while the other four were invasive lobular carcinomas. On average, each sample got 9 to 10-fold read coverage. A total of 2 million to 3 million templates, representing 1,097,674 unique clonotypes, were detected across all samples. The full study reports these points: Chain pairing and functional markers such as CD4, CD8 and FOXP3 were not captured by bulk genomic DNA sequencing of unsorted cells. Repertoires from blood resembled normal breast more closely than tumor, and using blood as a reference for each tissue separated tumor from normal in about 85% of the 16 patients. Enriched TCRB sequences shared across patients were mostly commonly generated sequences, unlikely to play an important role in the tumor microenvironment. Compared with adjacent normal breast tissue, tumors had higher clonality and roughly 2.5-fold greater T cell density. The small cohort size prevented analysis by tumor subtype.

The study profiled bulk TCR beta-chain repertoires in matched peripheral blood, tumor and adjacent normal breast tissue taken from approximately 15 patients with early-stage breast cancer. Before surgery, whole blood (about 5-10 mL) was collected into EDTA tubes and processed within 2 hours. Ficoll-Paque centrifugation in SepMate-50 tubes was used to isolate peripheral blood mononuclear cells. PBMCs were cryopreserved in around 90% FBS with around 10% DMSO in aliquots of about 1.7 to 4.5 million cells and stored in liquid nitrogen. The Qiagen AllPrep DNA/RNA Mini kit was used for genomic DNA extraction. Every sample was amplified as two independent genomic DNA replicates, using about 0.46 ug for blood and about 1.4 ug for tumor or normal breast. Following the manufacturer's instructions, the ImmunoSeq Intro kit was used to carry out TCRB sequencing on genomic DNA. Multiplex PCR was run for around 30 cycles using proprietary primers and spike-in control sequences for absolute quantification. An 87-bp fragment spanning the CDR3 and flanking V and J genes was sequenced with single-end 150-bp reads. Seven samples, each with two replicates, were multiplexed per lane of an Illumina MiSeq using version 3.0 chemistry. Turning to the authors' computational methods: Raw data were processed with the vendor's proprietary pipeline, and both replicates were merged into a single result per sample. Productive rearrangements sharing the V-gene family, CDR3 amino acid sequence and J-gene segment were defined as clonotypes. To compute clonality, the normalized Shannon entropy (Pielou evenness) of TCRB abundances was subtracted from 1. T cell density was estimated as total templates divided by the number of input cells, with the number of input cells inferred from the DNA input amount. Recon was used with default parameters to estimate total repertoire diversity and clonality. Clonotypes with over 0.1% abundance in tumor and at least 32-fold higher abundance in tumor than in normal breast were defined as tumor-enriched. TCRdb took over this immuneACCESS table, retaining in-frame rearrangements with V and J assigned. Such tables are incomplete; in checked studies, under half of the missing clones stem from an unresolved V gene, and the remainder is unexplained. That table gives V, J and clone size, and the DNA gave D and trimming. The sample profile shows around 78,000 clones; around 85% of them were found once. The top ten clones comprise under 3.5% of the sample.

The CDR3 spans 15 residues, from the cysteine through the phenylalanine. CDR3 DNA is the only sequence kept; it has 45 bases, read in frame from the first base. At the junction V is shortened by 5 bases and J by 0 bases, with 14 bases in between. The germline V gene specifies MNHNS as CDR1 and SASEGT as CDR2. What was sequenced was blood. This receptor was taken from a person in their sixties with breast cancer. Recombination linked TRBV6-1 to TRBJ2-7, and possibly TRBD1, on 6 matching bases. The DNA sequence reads TGTGCCAGCAGTTTAGGGACACTCAGCTCCTACGAGCAGTACTTC. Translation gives CASSLGTLSSYEQYF.